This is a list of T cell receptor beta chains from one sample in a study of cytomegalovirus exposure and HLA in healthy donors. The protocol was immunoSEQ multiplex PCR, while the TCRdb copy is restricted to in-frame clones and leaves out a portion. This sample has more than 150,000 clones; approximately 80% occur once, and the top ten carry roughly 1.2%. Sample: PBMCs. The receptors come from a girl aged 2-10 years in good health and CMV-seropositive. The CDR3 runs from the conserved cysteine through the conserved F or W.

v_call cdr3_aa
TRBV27 CASSLAGGNTEAFF
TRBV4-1 CASSQDRTGGGKQFF
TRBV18 CASSRPGTGGAYGYTF
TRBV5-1 CASSRQRGAYEQYF
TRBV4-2 CASSQDVSGGQFF
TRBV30 CAWSVGGRYYNEQFF
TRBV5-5 CASSGGQGWVTEAFF
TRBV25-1 CASSEVQREKGSYEQYF
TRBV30 CAWRPWGTGGSQPQHF
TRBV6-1 CAGWVSLDKNIQYF
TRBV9 CASSVAASEQYF
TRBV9 CASSFRQGNEQFF
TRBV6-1 CASRRQGSSTGELFF
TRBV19 CASSLTPGQGVVFQPQHF
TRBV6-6 CASRPQTGSGGEKLFF
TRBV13 CASSSQRGSGNIQYF
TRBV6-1 CASREQGAGGQPQHF
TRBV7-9 CASSFGINYGYTF
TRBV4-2 CASSQDTSSNQPQHF
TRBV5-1 CASSLSVNQGTGELFF
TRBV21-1 CASSMAGVGTDTQYF
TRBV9 CASSVGSGAQEQYF
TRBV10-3 CAAGARDSSYNEQFF
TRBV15 CATSRARNGGNNEQFF
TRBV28 CASSQLWGPGTDTQYF
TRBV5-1 CASSLGLAAPEGQFF
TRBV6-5 CASSYSSGGAYEQYF
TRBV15 CATSRTPRAGILYNEQFF
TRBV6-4 CASSDSSVNTEAFF
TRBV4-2 CASRAGGHHNEQFF
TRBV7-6 CASSPSGRTIYNEQFF
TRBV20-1 CSVTGGNEQFF
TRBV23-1 CASRGGWAENHNEQFF
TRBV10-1 CASSVRQRGGHNEQFF
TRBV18 CASSRGTGAIRTETEAFF
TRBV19 CASSMGQGLTGANVLTF
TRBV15 CATSRQGAGANVLTF
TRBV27 CASSLARHLLTDTQYF
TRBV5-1 CASSLALRDSGELFF
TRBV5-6 CASSGRINYGYTF
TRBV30 CAWSLAGGHEQYF
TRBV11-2 CASSLGWGQGAGNTIYF
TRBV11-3 CASSLAGGPVGEQYF
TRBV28 CASSPTSLSWTDTQYF
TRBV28 CASRPPGDNTEAFF
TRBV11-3 CASSLTGRSVFYGYTF
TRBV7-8 CASSLTSTGYTF
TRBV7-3 CASSQTGLADYNEQFF
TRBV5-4 CASSFGGGRAPGELFF
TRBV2 CASSPPDRGREQYF
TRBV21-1 CASSTAGQSYNEQFF
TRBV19 CASSGSGSSYEQYF
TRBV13 CASSPPTRPSYEQYF
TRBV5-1 CASSPWGDENTEAFF
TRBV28 CASSLYRRGGETQYF